One sample yielded the 32 T cell receptor beta chains listed below, sequenced in a study of cytomegalovirus exposure and HLA in healthy donors. The PCR used 60 Vbeta and 13 Jbeta primers. The table came from immunoSEQ multiplex PCR; TCRdb's copy has only in-frame clones and leaves some out. The repertoire holds 150,000 to 200,000 clones, more than 65% seen once, with 5% to 7.5% in the top ten. Specimen: PBMCs. The receptors derive from a man aged 45-65 years in good health and CMV-seropositive.

The chain links TRBV2 to TRBJ1-5, with D unresolved. The CDR3 spans 15 residues. Germline loops: CDR1 SNHLY, CDR2 FYNNEI. V lost 2 bases, J lost 2 bases, and 10 bases lay in between. CDR3 DNA: TGTGCCAGCAGTGAAACCAGAATGGGCAATCAGCCCCAGCATTTT. This codes for CASSETRMGNQPQHF. Supplemented by reference TRBV2 and TRBJ1-5, the full variable domain reads EPEVTQTPSHQVTQMGQEVILRCVPISNHLYFYWYRQILGQKVEFLVSFYNNEISEKSEIFDDQFSVERPDGSNFTLKIRSTKLEDSAMYFCASSETRMGNQPQHFGDGTRLSIL.

Concerning this clone itself: Other DNA sequences of this sample code for an identical CDR3. The chain is built from TRBV7-9 and TRBJ2-7; 8 nucleotides align to TRBD1. CDR1 and CDR2 from the germline V gene are SEHNR and FQNEAQ (reference sequence). The CDR3 totals 16 residues. J was trimmed by 5 bases and V by 0 bases; bases with no gene match: 9. For the CDR3, the DNA is TGTGCCAGCAGCTTAGCGGGGTGGACAGGGTCCGACGAGCAGTACTTC. Encoded protein: CASSLAGWTGSDEQYF.

This chain uses TRBV18 with TRBJ2-7, with 7 positions matching TRBD2. Germline values: CDR1 KGHSH, CDR2 LQKENI. The length of the CDR3 is 16 residues. The V segment lost 1 base and the J segment 3 bases; nucleotides outside the gene matches: 9. The CDR3 loop reads CASSPQGAGTYYEQYF. The DNA of the CDR3 is TGTGCCAGCTCACCACAAGGAGCGGGGACCTACTACGAGCAGTACTTC. Using reference TRBV18 and TRBJ2-7 for the parts outside the CDR3, the full variable domain is NAGVMQNPRHLVRRRGQEARLRCSPMKGHSHVYWYRQLPEEGLKFMVYLQKENIIDESGMPKERFSAEFPKEGPSILRIQQVVRGDSAAYFCASSPQGAGTYYEQYFGPGTRLTVT.

The rearrangement links TRBV7-8 to TRBJ1-1, with 7 bases aligning to TRBD1. This CDR3 is 15 amino acids long. CDR1 and CDR2 from the germline V gene are SGHVS and FQNEAQ. With V trimmed by 5 bases and J by 0 bases, 6 bases remained unmatched. The CDR3 sequence is CASSPTGQMNTEAFF. As DNA, the CDR3 is TGTGCCAGCAGCCCAACGGGACAGATGAACACTGAAGCTTTCTTT.

This chain links TRBV6-5 with TRBJ1-5, with unresolved D. This CDR3 comprises 14 residues. V shed 6 bases and J shed 2 bases, with 11 bases lying between them. CDR1 MNHEY and CDR2 SVGAGI come from the germline V gene. The CDR3: CASREAVGNQPQHF. CDR3 DNA: TGTGCCAGCAGGGAGGCAGTCGGCAATCAGCCCCAGCATTTT.

The V and J genes are TRBV7-8 and TRBJ1-4; 7 positions match TRBD1. Trimming removed 4 bases from V and 4 bases from J; junction bases left unmatched: 6. Germline V CDR1 and CDR2: SGHVS, FQNEAQ. The CDR3 runs 15 residues. The CDR3 nucleotides are TGTGCCAGCAGCTCTTCCGGGACAGTTAATGAAAAACTGTTTTTT. Translating it yields CASSSSGTVNEKLFF. The full variable domain, its missing parts supplied by reference TRBV7-8 and TRBJ1-4, is GAGVSQSPRYKVAKRGQDVALRCDPISGHVSLFWYQQALGQGPEFLTYFQNEAQLDKSGLPSDRFFAERPEGSVSTLKIQRTQQEDSAVYLCASSSSGTVNEKLFFGSGTQLSVL.

V usage is TRBV6-1 and J usage is TRBJ1-1; D unclear. Germline V gene sequence: CDR1 MNHNS, CDR2 SASEGT. This CDR3 has 11 amino acids. The ends were cut back, 10 bases at V and 1 base at J, with 7 bases in the middle. The chain's CDR3 is CATRQNTEAFF. The CDR3 DNA sequence: TGTGCCACCAGACAGAACACTGAAGCTTTCTTT.

This chain connects TRBV7-9 to TRBJ1-1, with 7 bases fitting TRBD1. The CDR3 runs to 13 residues. Germline CDR1 reads SEHNR; CDR2 reads FQNEAQ (reference sequence). The V and J ends lost 3 bases and 4 bases, in that order; junction bases with no gene match: 2. CDR3 DNA: TGTGCCAGCAGCTTCACAGGGGTCACTGAAGCTTTCTTT. This gives the protein CASSFTGVTEAFF.

This chain links TRBV19 with TRBJ2-2, with D possibly being TRBD2 (5 bases). V lost 5 bases and J 5 bases, leaving 15 bases between the germline ends. Looked up from germline, CDR1 is LNHDA and CDR2 is SQIVND (reference sequence). The CDR3 runs 15 residues. Here the CDR3 reads CASSQSGGRTGELFF. The CDR3 DNA follows: TGTGCCAGTAGTCAATCTGGAGGAAGGACCGGGGAGCTGTTTTTT.

V gene TRBV11-3 combines with J gene TRBJ2-1; 9 nucleotides agree with TRBD2. Germline trimming cut 8 bases from V and 8 bases from J; bases unmatched to any gene: 10. Germline CDR1 and CDR2: SGHNT and YENEEA. This CDR3 spans 14 amino acids. CDR3 residues: CASGAGTSSYEQFF. CDR3 DNA: TGTGCCAGCGGAGCCGGGACTAGCAGTTATGAGCAGTTCTTC.

In DNA form, the CDR3 reads TGTGCCAGTAGTATGAGGGAAAAACTGTTTTTT. This gives the protein CASSMREKLFF. This chain joins TRBV19 and TRBJ1-4; D is uncertain. The CDR3 loop spans 11 amino acids. Germline CDR1 is LNHDA and CDR2 is SQIVND (reference sequence). Trimming took off 3 bases at V and 8 bases at J, with 4 bases between the two ends. Looking up the rest from reference TRBV19 and TRBJ1-4 gives the full variable domain: DGGITQSPKYLFRKEGQNVTLSCEQNLNHDAMYWYRQDPGQGLRLIYYSQIVNDFQKGDIAEGYSVSREKKESFPLTVTSAQKNPTAFYLCASSMREKLFFGSGTQLSVL.

This clone has only one observation. The chain links TRBV11-3 to TRBJ2-3, with TRBD2 matching over 11 bases. Germline V gene data show CDR1 as SGHNT and CDR2 as YENEEA. The CDR3 loop spans 17 amino acids. The J segment lost 0 bases and the V segment lost 5 bases, leaving 7 bases of the junction unmatched. CDR3 protein: CASSLRLAGSSTDTQYF. As DNA, the CDR3 is TGTGCCAGCAGCCTACGACTAGCGGGATCTAGCACAGATACGCAGTATTTT.

The chain employs TRBV5-1 and TRBJ2-1; a weak D match, TRBD1 (5 bases). V dropped 7 bases and J dropped 9 bases, with 23 bases sitting between them. The germline V gene has CDR1 SGHRS and CDR2 YFSETQ. The CDR3 totals 15 residues. CDR3 amino acids: CASGRTGGEYTEQFF. In DNA, the CDR3 is TGCGCCAGCGGCCGAACAGGTGGCGAATATACTGAGCAGTTCTTC.

The J gene is TRBJ2-5, the V gene TRBV25-1; TRBD2 matches at 9 bases. Per germline, CDR1 MGHDK and CDR2 SYGVNS. The CDR3 spans 15 residues. The trim removed 4 bases at V and 3 bases at J, leaving 6 bases unmatched. The CDR3 is CASSAIGTSKETQYF. For the CDR3, the DNA is TGTGCCAGCAGTGCAATCGGGACTAGCAAAGAGACCCAGTACTTC.

This rearrangement joins TRBV7-3 to TRBJ1-1, with D perhaps matching TRBD1 (6 bases). The CDR3 is made up of 17 amino acids. The V gene's germline CDR1 is SGHTA and CDR2 FQGTGA. V was clipped by 0 bases and J by 0 bases, with 14 bases between them. This CDR3 is CASSLTGAESMNTEAFF. DNA of the CDR3: TGTGCCAGCAGCTTAACGGGGGCAGAGTCTATGAACACTGAAGCTTTCTTT.

The gene calls are TRBV7-2 and TRBJ1-2, with D tentatively TRBD1 (5 bases). Per germline, CDR1 SGHTA and CDR2 FQGNSA. This CDR3 comprises 15 residues. The V end was cut by 6 bases, the J end by 8 bases, with 22 bases between. Here the CDR3 reads CASSATRTGQGGYTF. CDR3 nucleotides: TGTGCCAGCAGTGCCACCCGGACGGGTCAGGGAGGCTACACCTTC.

About this clone itself: Other DNA sequences within the sample encode an identical CDR3. The chain joins TRBV6-1 to TRBJ1-1; 7 nucleotides line up with TRBD1. Germline loops: CDR1 MNHNS, CDR2 SASEGT. The CDR3 length is 13 residues. Written as DNA, the CDR3 is TGTGCGAGCTCGGACAGGAGGAACACTGAAGCTTTCTTT. Protein sequence: CASSDRRNTEAFF.

The rearrangement uses TRBV6-5 and TRBJ2-7, with a weak D call TRBD1 (6 bases). The germline CDR1 and CDR2 sequences are MNHEY and SVGAGI. V was clipped by 6 bases and J by 1 base, with 13 bases between them. The CDR3 extends over 14 amino acids. The CDR3 coding sequence is TGTGCCAGCAGCGCAACAGGGATTTCCTACGAGCAGTACTTC. Its translation: CASSATGISYEQYF.

The chain has TRBV5-1 and TRBJ1-1; the D is unclear. The length of the CDR3 is 16 residues. Germline CDR1 reads SGHRS; CDR2 reads YFSETQ. V lost 0 bases, J lost 1 base, and 13 bases lay in between. CDR3 coding DNA: TGCGCCAGCAGCTTGGGCTCCTCAATCAGGAACACTGAAGCTTTCTTT. Its translation: CASSLGSSIRNTEAFF.

The gene calls are TRBV7-9 and TRBJ2-7; 7 bases align to TRBD1. The CDR3 has 14 amino acids. Germline V gene lookup returns CDR1 SEHNR and CDR2 FQNEAQ (reference sequence). V lost 5 bases to trimming and J lost 1 base; unmatched junction nucleotides: 5. The CDR3, as DNA: TGTGCCAGCAGCGCCCCAGGGGGTTCCTACGAGCAGTACGTC. It yields the protein CASSAPGGSYEQYV.

The gene calls are TRBV27 and TRBJ1-3, with TRBD1 identical over 12 bases. This CDR3 has 17 amino acids. From germline, CDR1 is MNHEY and CDR2 SMNVEV (reference sequence). The junction had 7 bases not matched to a gene; V was cut back by 5 bases and J by 2 bases. The CDR3 is CASSPTGTGGPGNTIYF. The CDR3, as DNA: TGTGCCAGCAGTCCCACCGGGACAGGGGGCCCTGGAAACACCATATATTTT.

The chain combines TRBV11-2 with TRBJ1-6; D perhaps matches TRBD1 (5 bases). The CDR3 loop spans 15 amino acids. CDR1 and CDR2 (germline): SGHAT, FQNNGV. V lost 5 bases to trimming and J lost 6 bases, with 14 bases between them. The CDR3 nucleotides are TGTGCCAGCAGCCCCGAGTTGGGGGGTAATTCACCCCTCCACTTT. Translated, it gives CASSPELGGNSPLHF.

Comments on this clone: Different DNA sequences within this sample yield the same CDR3. The chain combines TRBV2 with TRBJ2-2, with D possibly TRBD2 on 6 matching bases. Between the trimmed V and J ends, which lost 6 bases and 6 bases, there was a span of 11 bases. The CDR3 is 13 amino acids. Germline V gene sequence: CDR1 SNHLY, CDR2 FYNNEI. The CDR3 spells CASRGLAPGELFF. In DNA form, the CDR3 reads TGTGCCAGCAGGGGGCTAGCGCCCGGGGAGCTGTTTTTT.

The chain joins TRBV25-1 to TRBJ2-3; D is ambiguous. The ends were cut back, 2 bases at V and 1 base at J, with 13 bases in the middle. The germline V gene has CDR1 MGHDK and CDR2 SYGVNS. The CDR3 is 16 residues long. Written as DNA, the CDR3 is TGTGCCAGCAGTGAAGGCCCGCCAGTTGGCACAGATACGCAGTATTTT. Its protein product is CASSEGPPVGTDTQYF.

J is TRBJ1-4 and V is TRBV14, with D perhaps TRBD1 (5 bases). Trimming pared 0 bases from V and 2 bases from J, leaving 16 bases between. CDR3 length: 18 amino acids. Germline assignment: CDR1 SGHDN and CDR2 FVKESK. CDR3 nucleotide sequence: TGTGCCAGCAGCCAAGACGCAATAGGGGAAACGACTAATGAAAAACTGTTTTTT. Protein: CASSQDAIGETTNEKLFF. The variable domain in full, completed from reference TRBV14 and TRBJ1-4, reads EAGVTQFPSHSVIEKGQTVTLRCDPISGHDNLYWYRRVMGKEIKFLLHFVKESKQDESGMPNNRFLAERTGGTYSTLKVQPAELEDSGVYFCASSQDAIGETTNEKLFFGSGTQLSVL.

Concerning this clone itself: Additional DNA sequences in this sample encode the identical CDR3. V usage is TRBV19 and J usage is TRBJ1-1; 10 nucleotides align to TRBD1. V was clipped by 4 bases and J by 4 bases; unmatched bases: 3. Germline CDR1 reads LNHDA; CDR2 reads SQIVND (reference sequence). The CDR3 loop spans 14 amino acids. CDR3 protein: CASSKTGGGTEAFF. CDR3 bases: TGTGCCAGTAGTAAGACAGGGGGCGGCACTGAAGCTTTCTTT.

This clone was seen a handful of times. The genes are TRBV10-3 and TRBJ1-5; D ambiguous. The CDR3 is made up of 16 amino acids. Germline CDR1 and CDR2: ENHRY and SYGVKD. Trimming left V 2 bases short and J 2 bases short, with 13 bases between. In nucleotides, the CDR3 is TGTGCCATCAGTGAGCAGGCAGTATTGGGCAATCAGCCCCAGCATTTT. It specifies CAISEQAVLGNQPQHF.

The chain couples TRBV18 to TRBJ2-7; 8 bases are shared with TRBD2. The ends lost 2 bases at V and 4 bases at J; junction bases unmatched: 4. Germline CDR1 reads KGHSH; CDR2 reads LQKENI. This CDR3 is built from 14 residues. In nucleotides, the CDR3 is TGTGCCAGCTCACCAACGGGACTAGTGTACGAGCAGTACTTC. It yields the protein CASSPTGLVYEQYF.

This chain connects TRBV21-1 to TRBJ2-7; TRBD1 is the table's D call and was not checked against the DNA. TRBV21-1 is annotated as a pseudogene. This CDR3 is 14 amino acids long. The CDR3 region has the DNA TGTGCCAGCAGTCGAAGAACGACAGGGCCCGGGGAGTACTTC. This gives the protein CASSRRTTGPGEYF.

The chain joins TRBV9 to TRBJ2-7; tentatively, D is TRBD2 (5 bases). The CDR3 has 13 amino acids. Germline V gene lookup returns CDR1 SGDLS and CDR2 YYNGEE. Between the trimmed V and J ends, which lost 3 bases and 4 bases, there was a span of 11 bases. The CDR3 region is CASSDHRGYEQYF. The CDR3 nucleotides are TGTGCCAGCAGCGACCACCGGGGTTACGAGCAGTACTTC. Together with reference TRBV9 and TRBJ2-7, the CDR3 gives the full variable domain: DSGVTQTPKHLITATGQRVTLRCSPRSGDLSVYWYQQSLDQGLQFLIQYYNGEERAKGNILERFSAQQFPDLHSELNLSSLELGDSALYFCASSDHRGYEQYFGPGTRLTVT.

This chain links TRBV7-9 with TRBJ1-3; D is undetermined. The V end was cut by 1 base, the J end by 4 bases, with 17 bases between. The CDR3 loop spans 17 amino acids. CDR1 is SEHNR, CDR2 FQNEAQ, per germline (reference sequence). CDR3 in DNA: TGTGCCAGCAGCTTAGGGGAACCGGGAGAAGGGGGAAACACCATATATTTT. Encoded protein: CASSLGEPGEGGNTIYF.

This clone was seen only once. At one end the junction does not follow the germline gene, possibly because of a read error. The sample contains more than one DNA sequence encoding this CDR3. The chain combines TRBV6-5 with TRBJ1-3, with a weak D call TRBD1 (5 bases). This CDR3 comprises 13 residues. Per the germline V gene, CDR1 is MNHEY and CDR2 is SVGAGI. For the CDR3, the DNA is TGTGCCAGCAGTTTGGGGGGGGGAAACACCATATACTTT. Its translation: CASSLGGGNTIYF.